The entry below gives a single T cell receptor (beta chain) sequence along with its context. Antigen specificity is unknown. The template was RNA from unsorted bulk tissue. A modified ARM-PCR protocol with three rounds of nested PCR amplified TCRbeta. TCRdb processed the multiplex PCR reads anew with MiXCR; each CDR3 protein has one entry. The table lists under 250,000 distinct CDR3 sequences, approximately 74% of them singletons. V lost 7 bases, J lost 4 bases, and 10 bases stayed unmatched. This CDR3 is built from 15 residues. The germline CDR1 and CDR2 sequences are LGHNA and YSLEER. The data derive from a study of tumor and adjacent non-tumor tissue in lung cancer. Study-wide background: Histology: about twelve adenocarcinoma, a couple of squamous cell carcinoma, 1 small cell lung cancer. Notes on the study in general: In normal lung, the top 100 clones were significantly more dominant than in tumor. Tumor tissue had significantly higher TCR diversity than normal lung.

The source material was lung tumor tissue. The rearrangement joins TRBV4-3 to TRBJ2-3; TRBD2 agrees at 8 bases. The sequence came from a man between 60 and 70 years old with non-small cell lung cancer. CDR3 bases: TGCGCCAGCAACCCCAGACTAGCGTACGCAGATACGCAGTATTTT. Translation: CASNPRLAYADTQYF.